This T cell receptor beta chain emerged from a study of graft-versus-host responses after intestinal transplantation. CDR1 is SGHDT and CDR2 is YYEEEE in the germline V gene. The trim removed 4 bases at V and 4 bases at J, leaving 3 bases unmatched. The CDR3 covers 14 residues. Using immunoSEQ multiplex PCR, the repertoire was profiled, and TCRdb retains in-frame clones only, with some absent. This repertoire shows about 10,000 clones, under 35% found once; its top ten account for roughly 5%. Plates contained roughly 200,000 CFSE-labeled responder cells and roughly 200,000 irradiated, violet-dye-labeled stimulator cells. This clone was counted between two and nine times.

This receptor was taken from a human patient who was an organ donor for intestinal transplantation. The chain uses TRBV5-6 and TRBJ1-2; 11 nucleotides align to TRBD1. Sequences were derived from alloreactive CD4+ T cells from a mixed lymphocyte reaction culture, sampled before transplantation. The subset: CFSE-low proliferating T cells sorted from roughly six-day pre-transplant mixed lymphocyte reaction (GvH or HvG direction). CDR3 coding DNA: TGTGCCAGCAGCCCCGGGACAGGGGGCTATGGCTACACCTTC. It translates to CASSPGTGGYGYTF.